The rows below give T cell receptor beta chains drawn from one sample of a study of PD-L1 blockade in urothelial cancer. Some clones are missing from TCRdb's copy, which holds only in-frame ones; the method was immunoSEQ multiplex PCR. The table includes approximately 50,000 clones, around 83% detected once. The source material was PBMCs, sampled around atezolizumab (anti-PD-L1) treatment. The receptors were sampled from a man in his forties or fifties with urothelial cancer. CDR3s include the opening cysteine and the closing phenylalanine or tryptophan. A D gene is named only where the DNA matches it firmly. Size is stated for part of the rows, as once, few or many counts, or as a class when the clone is expanded.

d_call	v_call	clone_size	j_call	cdr3_nt	cdr3_aa
.	TRBV7-9	.	TRBJ2-2	TGTGCCAGCAGCCAAGCAGGGCCCATCGGCGGGCTGTTTTTT	CASSQAGPIGGLFF
TRBD2	TRBV30	.	TRBJ2-3	TGTGCCTGCGTAGCTAGCGGGGTTACAGATACGCAGTATTTT	CACVASGVTDTQYF
.	TRBV13	.	TRBJ1-2	TGTGCCAGCAGCCTTCTCGGGGATAACTATGGCTACACCTTC	CASSLLGDNYGYTF
TRBD2	TRBV11-2	.	TRBJ2-3	TGTGCCAGCAGCTCGCGGTTGACTAGCGGGCCCGCGCAGTATTTT	CASSSRLTSGPAQYF
TRBD1	TRBV18	.	TRBJ1-1	TGTGCCAGCCAGGGACAGATGAACACTGAAGCTTTCTTT	CASQGQMNTEAFF
TRBD1	TRBV29-1	.	TRBJ2-7	TGCAGCGTTGAAGGGACAGGACCGTACGAGCAGTACTTC	CSVEGTGPYEQYF
.	TRBV7-2	.	TRBJ2-5	TGTGCCAGCAGCTTGAGACGGGGGGAGACCCAGTACTTC	CASSLRRGETQYF
TRBD2	TRBV2	.	TRBJ2-5	TGTGCCAGCAGTGGGGAGGGTCACCTGTACCAAGAGACCCAGTACTTC	CASSGEGHLYQETQYF
TRBD2	TRBV6-6	once	TRBJ2-2	TGTGCCAGCAGCCGCGAACGGGGGGGGAAGACCGGGGAGCTGTTTTTT	CASSRERGGKTGELFF
.	TRBV18	.	TRBJ1-1	TGTGCCAGCTCACCAATGATTCGGGAGAACACTGAAGCTTTCTTT	CASSPMIRENTEAFF
.	TRBV7-3	.	TRBJ2-7	TGTGCCAGCAGCCCCTACCTTGGACACTACGAGCAGTACTTC	CASSPYLGHYEQYF
TRBD1	TRBV5-1	.	TRBJ2-5	TGCGCCAGCAGTCGACAGGGGGCGGAACAAGAGACCCAGTACTTC	CASSRQGAEQETQYF
.	TRBV27	.	TRBJ2-5	TGTGCCAGCAGTTCACAGGGGGAGGGAGAGACCCAGTACTTC	CASSSQGEGETQYF
.	TRBV13	few	TRBJ1-2	TGTGCCAGCAGCTCCCAGTCCGGGGGACGAAATAACTATGGCTACACCTTC	CASSSQSGGRNNYGYTF
.	TRBV18	.	TRBJ1-2	TGTGCCAGCTCACCATCCGAGGCCCTCGGGGGCTACACCTTC	CASSPSEALGGYTF
TRBD2	TRBV27	.	TRBJ2-1	TGTGCCAGCACTAAGCGGGAGATGAATGAGCAGTTCTTC	CASTKREMNEQFF
.	TRBV19	.	TRBJ2-3	TGTGCCAGTAGTATAGGCCCTAGCGCTACGCAGTATTTT	CASSIGPSATQYF
TRBD1	TRBV6-5	few	TRBJ1-6	TGTGCCAGCAGCCGGGGACAGGGGGCAAAGTCCCTCCACTTT	CASSRGQGAKSLHF
.	TRBV9	once	TRBJ2-1	TGTGCCAGCAGCCCGACGTCCGCGGGTGAGCAGTTCTTC	CASSPTSAGEQFF
.	TRBV20-1	.	TRBJ2-1	TGCAGTGCCGGGGATCACAATGAGCAGTTCTTC	CSAGDHNEQFF
TRBD1	TRBV10-2	few	TRBJ1-2	TGCGCCAGCAGCGGACAGGGGATACATGGCTACACCTTC	CASSGQGIHGYTF
TRBD1	TRBV7-2	.	TRBJ1-4	TGTGCCAGCAGCCCGGACAGGGGGGGTGAAAAACTGTTTTTT	CASSPDRGGEKLFF
.	TRBV11-2	once	TRBJ2-7	TGTGCCAGCAGCTTAGGGGCTAGCTCTACCTACGAGCAGTACTTC	CASSLGASSTYEQYF
.	TRBV25-1	.	TRBJ1-2	TGTGCCAGCAGTGGAGACAGCTATGGCTACACCTTC	CASSGDSYGYTF
TRBD2	TRBV7-2	.	TRBJ2-5	TGTGCCAGCTCCCTTGGACTAGCGGGAGGGTGGGGGGAGACCCAGTACTTC	CASSLGLAGGWGETQYF
.	TRBV4-2	.	TRBJ2-7	TGTGCCAGCAGCCAAGATTTCGCCGGGGCCTACGAGCAGTACTTC	CASSQDFAGAYEQYF
.	TRBV19	.	TRBJ1-4	TGTGCCAGTAGTATTACAGGGACAACAACTAATGAAAAACTGTTTTTT	CASSITGTTTNEKLFF
.	TRBV27	.	TRBJ1-2	TGTGCCAGCAGTTTAAACGGCTATGGCTACACCTTC	CASSLNGYGYTF
TRBD1	TRBV5-1	.	TRBJ1-2	TGCGCCAGCAGCTTGGATGGGACAGCTTTTAACTATGGCTACACCTTC	CASSLDGTAFNYGYTF
TRBD1	TRBV7-7	.	TRBJ2-4	TGTGCTAGGGGGAGGCGACAGGGGCTAGCCAAAAACATTCAGTACTTC	CARGRRQGLAKNIQYF
TRBD1	TRBV18	.	TRBJ1-4	TGTGCCAGCTCACTCAGTCCGGGACAGGGGGTATCGAGGGAAAAACTGTTTTTT	CASSLSPGQGVSREKLFF
.	TRBV4-2	.	TRBJ2-1	TGTGCCAGCAGTCCCCCACTAGTCGATGAGCAGTTCTTC	CASSPPLVDEQFF
.	TRBV11-2	.	TRBJ1-2	TGTGCCAGCAGCCCCGGGGTAGGGTCGGGCTCTGGCTACACCTTC	CASSPGVGSGSGYTF
.	TRBV4-1	.	TRBJ2-3	TGCGCCAGCAGCCAAGATTCGGGAGCTAGCACAGATACGCAGTATTTT	CASSQDSGASTDTQYF
.	TRBV11-2	.	TRBJ1-6	TGTGCCAGCAGCTTCTTGACACAGGGCTATAATTCACCCCTCCACTTT	CASSFLTQGYNSPLHF
TRBD2	TRBV27	.	TRBJ2-7	TGTGCCAGCAGTTCCTCCGGGACTAGTCCCCACGAGCAGTACTTC	CASSSSGTSPHEQYF
.	TRBV7-6	.	TRBJ1-1	TGTGCCAGCAGCGGGCGACAGGCTGGTGAAGCTTTCTTT	CASSGRQAGEAFF
TRBD2	TRBV5-1	.	TRBJ2-5	TGCGCCAGCAGCGCCCGACTAGCGAAAGAGACCCAGTACTTC	CASSARLAKETQYF
TRBD1	TRBV5-6	.	TRBJ2-5	TGTGCCAGCGGAAGACAGGGTGGGGAGACCCAGTACTTC	CASGRQGGETQYF
.	TRBV5-1	.	TRBJ2-2	TGCGCCAGCAGCTTGGACCCGGCGGGCGGGGAGCTGTTTTTT	CASSLDPAGGELFF
TRBD2	TRBV6-5	once	TRBJ2-5	TGTGCCAGCAGTCGACTAGCGGGGGGGCAAGAGACCCAGTACTTC	CASSRLAGGQETQYF
TRBD2	TRBV18	once	TRBJ2-1	TGTGCCAGCTCACCGCCAGTAGCGGGAGTGAAGGATGAGCAGTTCTTC	CASSPPVAGVKDEQFF
TRBD1	TRBV6-5	.	TRBJ1-1	TGTGCCAGCAGTCCGGGACAGGGAGCCACTGAAGCTTTCTTT	CASSPGQGATEAFF
TRBD1	TRBV6-6	.	TRBJ1-1	TGTGCCAGCAGACCGGACAGGGATGGCACTGAAGCTTTCTTT	CASRPDRDGTEAFF
TRBD2	TRBV7-9	.	TRBJ2-2	TGTGCCAGCAGCTTCCCTCGACTAGCGCCCGGGGAGCTGTTTTTT	CASSFPRLAPGELFF
TRBD2	TRBV4-1	.	TRBJ2-1	TGCGCCAGCAGCCAAGGTAGCGGGGGCTACAATGAGCAGTTCTTC	CASSQGSGGYNEQFF
.	TRBV6-5	.	TRBJ1-1	TGTGCCAGCAGTTATCTACAGGGATCGGAAGCTTTCTTT	CASSYLQGSEAFF
.	TRBV9	.	TRBJ1-3	TGTGCCAGCCGGAAAGGGACATTTGGGGAAGTGGGCACCATATATTTT	CASRKGTFGEVGTIYF
TRBD1	TRBV2	.	TRBJ1-5	TGTGCCAGCAGTACGGACAGGGCAAGCAATCAGCCCCAGCATTTT	CASSTDRASNQPQHF
TRBD2	TRBV5-1	.	TRBJ2-1	TGCGCCAGCAGCTTGTTGGGGCGGGAGGAAGGCGATGAGCAGTTCTTC	CASSLLGREEGDEQFF
.	TRBV27	few	TRBJ1-5	TGTGCCAGCAGTTTAGGACATAGCAATCAGCCCCAGCATTTT	CASSLGHSNQPQHF